This T cell receptor beta chain was recorded in a study of Ad26.COV2.S vaccination and SARS-CoV-2 variants. Treatment indicated: 19 received Ad26.COV2.S at low or high dose, single or two shots; 5 received placebo; per-sample allocation not given. Material that was analyzed had been drawn on day 63 after the first vaccine or placebo injection. Donation was by an adult aged 18-55 years who was in Boston. Clones were sequenced by immunoSEQ multiplex PCR, and TCRdb holds only the in-frame ones, with some missing. Of hundreds of thousands of clones listed, roughly 89% were seen once; the top ten hold over 2%. Trimming took off 1 base at V and 2 bases at J, with 11 bases between the two ends. The CDR3 sequence is 15 residues long. CDR1 and CDR2 from the germline V gene are SGHKS and YYEKEE (reference sequence).

Sequenced here: peripheral blood, sampled in a trial of Ad26.COV2.S vaccine versus placebo. This chain uses TRBV5-5 with TRBJ2-3, with D uncertain. This TCR was sampled from a person between 18 and 59 years old who received the Ad26.COV2.S COVID-19 vaccine or a placebo. Written as DNA, the CDR3 is TGTGCCAGCAGCTTGACAGCTGGAGACACAGATACGCAGTATTTT. Its translation is CASSLTAGDTDTQYF.